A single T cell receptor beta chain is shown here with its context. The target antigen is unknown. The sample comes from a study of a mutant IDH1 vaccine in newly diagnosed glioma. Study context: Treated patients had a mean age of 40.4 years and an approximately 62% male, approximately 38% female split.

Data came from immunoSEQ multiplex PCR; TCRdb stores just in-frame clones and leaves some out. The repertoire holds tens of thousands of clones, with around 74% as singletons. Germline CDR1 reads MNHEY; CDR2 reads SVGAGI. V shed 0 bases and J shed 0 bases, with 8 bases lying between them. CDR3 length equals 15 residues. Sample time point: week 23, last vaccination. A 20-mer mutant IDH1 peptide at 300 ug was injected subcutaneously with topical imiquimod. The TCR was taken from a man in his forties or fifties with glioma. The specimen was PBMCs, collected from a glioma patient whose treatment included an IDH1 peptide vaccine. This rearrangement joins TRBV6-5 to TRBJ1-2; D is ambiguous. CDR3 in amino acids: CASSYSRKTNYGYTF. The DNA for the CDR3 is TGTGCCAGCAGTTACTCGCGGAAAACTAACTATGGCTACACCTTC.